This T cell receptor (beta chain) was sequenced during a study of T cells in Graves' hyperthyroidism and ophthalmopathy. The germline gives CDR1 LGHDT, CDR2 YNNKEL (reference sequence). V dropped 4 bases and J dropped 1; count of bases not matched to a gene: 9. The CDR3 runs to 16 residues. This clonotype was seen ten or more times. The investigators amplified TCR beta CDR3 regions from RNA transcripts. In the first-round RT-PCR of the TCR CDR3, the HTBI primer set was used. TCRdb redid the calling of the multiplex PCR reads with MiXCR, one entry per CDR3 protein. Of about 500,000 distinct CDR3 sequences listed, roughly an eighth are singletons.

Sequencing used blood. The V gene is TRBV3-1, the J gene TRBJ2-7; 8 bases match TRBD1. The receptor was isolated from a woman in her late teens or twenties with Graves' hyperthyroidism. DNA for the CDR3: TGTGCCAGCAGCCCCTCGGCCAGGGGGCAATCCTACGAGCAGTACTTC. Amino acid sequence: CASSPSARGQSYEQYF.